The rows below give T cell receptor beta chains drawn from one sample of a study of blood T cell repertoires in COVID-19. The protocol was immunoSEQ multiplex PCR, while the TCRdb copy is restricted to in-frame clones and leaves out a portion. In the table there are roughly 220,000 clones, 80% to 90% of which are singletons. The sequenced sample consisted of PBMCs or T cells enriched from blood (not recorded which). Receptor source: a woman aged 40 to 50 with acute COVID-19. Each CDR3 is given with its conserved first and last residue. The D gene is left open where the match is weak. The size of a clone is reported for some rows only, either as once, few or many, or as a class for expanded clones.

TRBV19	NA	once	TRBJ1-3	TGTGCCAGTAGCCGGGTAGAGGGAAACACCATATATTTT	CASSRVEGNTIYF
TRBV11-1	TRBD1	NA	TRBJ2-5	TGTGCCAGCAGCCTTCCGGGACAGGGCCAGACCCAGTACTTC	CASSLPGQGQTQYF
TRBV11-2	TRBD1	NA	TRBJ2-7	TGTGCCAGCAGCTCCGGGACAGGTGGTTACGAGCAGTACTTC	CASSSGTGGYEQYF
TRBV27	NA	few	TRBJ1-2	TGTGCCAGCAGTTTACGCCCATTAGGGGCTCCTAACTATGGCTACACCTTC	CASSLRPLGAPNYGYTF
TRBV5-1	NA	NA	TRBJ2-1	TGCGCCAGCAGCTACAGCGGCGACTACAATGAGCAGTTCTTC	CASSYSGDYNEQFF
TRBV5-5	TRBD2	NA	TRBJ2-1	TGTGCCAGCAGCTTGTCTAGCGGTGCTTACAATGAGCAGTTCTTC	CASSLSSGAYNEQFF
TRBV10-1	NA	NA	TRBJ2-3	TGCGCCAGCAGTGAGTCGAAAGAGGCCCCCCTGACGCAGTATTTT	CASSESKEAPLTQYF
TRBV7-9	NA	NA	TRBJ1-3	TGTGCCAGCAGCTTAGCTTCGGGAAGCTCCGGAAACACCATATATTTT	CASSLASGSSGNTIYF
TRBV24-1	TRBD2	few	TRBJ2-7	TGTGCCACCAGTGATTTGAAAGCGGGACCCGAGCAGTACTTC	CATSDLKAGPEQYF
TRBV11-2	TRBD2	NA	TRBJ2-2	TGTGCCAGCAGCTCCCCGACTAGCGGGAGTCCCGGGGAGCTGTTTTTT	CASSSPTSGSPGELFF
TRBV5-1	NA	once	TRBJ2-1	TGCGCCAGCAGCTCACGGGAGAGCTCCTACAATGAGCAGTTCTTC	CASSSRESSYNEQFF
TRBV5-5	NA	NA	TRBJ1-5	TGTGCCAGCAGCTTGAGCATGTATAGCAATCAGCCCCAGCATTTT	CASSLSMYSNQPQHF
TRBV27	TRBD1	NA	TRBJ1-2	TGTGCCAGCAGTCCTCTCGGGGACAGGGCTAACTATGGCTACACCTTC	CASSPLGDRANYGYTF
TRBV27	TRBD2	NA	TRBJ2-7	TGTGCCAGCAGTCCGCTAGGACTAGCGAAAACCTACGAGCAGTACTTC	CASSPLGLAKTYEQYF
TRBV19	NA	NA	TRBJ1-1	TGTGCCAGTAACTACGACGGGTTAGTGAACACTGAAGCTTTCTTT	CASNYDGLVNTEAFF
TRBV7-3	NA	NA	TRBJ2-3	TGTGCCAGCAGCTTTAGCGGAGATTACACAGATACGCAGTATTTT	CASSFSGDYTDTQYF
TRBV19	NA	NA	TRBJ2-7	TGTGCCAGCTCGCGGGCCTACGAGCAGTACTTC	CASSRAYEQYF
TRBV5-4	TRBD1	NA	TRBJ2-2	TGTGCCAGCAGCATCGGGACAGGGGGGAACACCGGGGAGCTGTTTTTT	CASSIGTGGNTGELFF
TRBV3-1/TRBV3-2	TRBD2	NA	TRBJ2-2	TGTGCCAGCAGCCGGTCCGGGGCTAGCGGCGGCGGGGAGCTGTTTTTT	CASSRSGASGGGELFF
TRBV6-5	TRBD2	NA	TRBJ2-7	TGTGCCAGCACCTTTACCGGGACTAGTTCCTACGAGCAGTACTTC	CASTFTGTSSYEQYF
TRBV3-1/TRBV3-2	NA	NA	TRBJ2-7	TGTGCCAGCAGCCAAGGAGTTTACGAGCAGTACTTC	CASSQGVYEQYF
TRBV30	TRBD1	NA	TRBJ1-1	TGTGCCCGGACTACTCAGGGGGCGCCAGGTTCAGAAGCTTTCTTT	CARTTQGAPGSEAFF
TRBV29-1	TRBD2	NA	TRBJ2-1	TGCAGCGTTGAAGGTGTATTAGCGGGACCTTACAATGAGCAGTTCTTC	CSVEGVLAGPYNEQFF
TRBV19	TRBD1	few	TRBJ2-1	TGTGCCAGTAGTAATCGGGACAGGGGGACCAATGAGCAGTTCTTC	CASSNRDRGTNEQFF
TRBV5-1	NA	NA	TRBJ1-4	TGCGCCAGCAGCCCCGACGGGGGGTCAACTAATGAAAAACTGTTTTTT	CASSPDGGSTNEKLFF
TRBV7-2	NA	NA	TRBJ1-2	TGTGCCAGCAGCCGAGTTGGTGGCTACACCTTC	CASSRVGGYTF
TRBV28	TRBD1	NA	TRBJ2-1	TGTGCCAGCACCTCCGGGACAGGGTCCCTTGAGCAGTTCTTC	CASTSGTGSLEQFF
TRBV7-3	NA	NA	TRBJ2-7	TGTGCCAGCAGCTTAGAGGGAGTAGCAACCTACGAGCAGTACTTC	CASSLEGVATYEQYF
TRBV11-2	NA	NA	TRBJ1-1	TGTGCCAGCAGCTTTGTCTCGGGCACTGAAGCTTTCTTT	CASSFVSGTEAFF
TRBV11-2	TRBD1	once	TRBJ2-5	TGTGCCAGCAGCCCGGGACAGGGGTATCGGGAGACCCAGTACTTC	CASSPGQGYRETQYF
TRBV19	TRBD1	NA	TRBJ1-2	TGTGCCAGTAGTATTTCCGGACAGGTTAACTATGGCTACACCTTC	CASSISGQVNYGYTF
TRBV28	NA	NA	TRBJ1-6	TGTGCCAGCAGTCCACAGGGTTTGGGGAATTCACCCCTCCACTTT	CASSPQGLGNSPLHF
TRBV5-1	TRBD2	NA	TRBJ2-2	TGCGCCAGCAGCTTACCGACTAGCGGGGACTTGACCGGGGAGCTGTTTTTT	CASSLPTSGDLTGELFF
TRBV11-2	TRBD2	NA	TRBJ2-5	TGTGCCAGCAGCTTAGGGGCGGGAGGGCGTGAGACCCAGTACTTC	CASSLGAGGRETQYF
TRBV7-3	TRBD1	NA	TRBJ2-5	TGTGCCAGCAGTAAGACAGGGGGCGGATACGGGACCCAGTACTTC	CASSKTGGGYGTQYF
TRBV30	TRBD1	NA	TRBJ2-7	TGTGCCTGGACCCCCTTAGGACAGGGCTACGAGCAGTACTTC	CAWTPLGQGYEQYF
TRBV7-9	TRBD2	NA	TRBJ2-1	TGTGCCAGCAGCCCAAAACTAGCGGGAGGGGCCTACAATGAGCAGTTCTTC	CASSPKLAGGAYNEQFF